The entry that follows covers one T cell receptor (beta chain) sequence. The data are from a study of identical twins. With template switching, a universal primer site was added, and the cDNA carried unique molecular identifiers. Each CDR3 protein gets one entry after TCRdb re-called the 5' RACE reads with MiXCR. The sample yields roughly 1.6 million distinct CDR3 sequences, less than 40% seen once. CDR1 is DFQATT and CDR2 is SNEGSKA in the germline V gene (reference sequence). The V end was cut by 5 bases, the J end by 11 bases, with 12 bases between. The CDR3 totals 10 residues. The sample taken for sequencing was cord blood. This chain links TRBV20-1 with TRBJ1-1; the D gene is possibly TRBD1 (6 bases). The origin of this receptor is a newborn girl in good health. CDR3 DNA sequence: TGCAGTGCTCACAGGGAGGGGGCTTTCTTT. As protein: CSAHREGAFF.